Included here is one T cell receptor (beta chain) sequence, with context. Its antigen is as yet unknown. The assay was immunoSEQ multiplex PCR, and TCRdb's table has in-frame clones only and misses some. Of about 340,000 clones listed, 85% to 95% are singletons. The data originate from a study of brain T cells in children with intractable seizures. Study-level findings and limits: HCMV serostatus was not known, and viral specificity came from CDR3 similarity only. Pre-surgery blood may have been undersampled, hiding some clones.

The CDR3 consists of 12 residues. V dropped 4 bases and J dropped 6 bases, with 13 bases sitting between them. Germline CDR1 SQVTM, CDR2 ANQGSEA. Time point meaning: blood from clinic visit 5 months post-surgery; TSC patient then seizure free. At least one anti-epileptic drug was given before surgery. This chain joins TRBV29-1 and TRBJ2-7; a possible D gene is TRBD2 (6 bases). The receptor's source is a boy under three years old with tuberous sclerosis and intractable seizures. Specimen: peripheral blood, collected less than 6 months after surgery. The CDR3 loop reads CSVVLALREQYF. The DNA for the CDR3 is TGCAGCGTTGTACTAGCCCTCCGCGAGCAGTACTTC.